These 20 T cell receptor beta chains originate from one sample sequenced in a study of T cell changes during pregnancy in multiple sclerosis. Profiling relied on immunoSEQ multiplex PCR, and the TCRdb table lists in-frame clones only, not all of them. The table lists around 110,000 clones, around 90% of them singletons. The material sequenced was peripheral blood, taken before pregnancy. These receptors were obtained from a female donor with multiple sclerosis, enrolled in a pregnancy study.

The chain employs TRBV10-1 and TRBJ1-5; unclear D gene. This CDR3 is 12 amino acids long. The germline V gene encodes CDR1 WNHNN and CDR2 SYGVQD (reference sequence). V lost 2 bases and J 7 bases, leaving 6 bases between the germline ends. The DNA for the CDR3 is TGCGCCAGCAGTGAGAACGGGCAGCCCCAGCATTTT. This codes for CASSENGQPQHF.

This chain links TRBV5-1 with TRBJ1-1; the D is unclear. Trimming removed 2 bases at V and 0 bases at J, with 8 bases between. The CDR3 is 14 amino acids. Germline values: CDR1 SGHRS, CDR2 YFSETQ. The CDR3 DNA reads TGCGCCAGCAGCTTCTCTAAGATGAACACTGAAGCTTTCTTT. Protein: CASSFSKMNTEAFF.

This clone turned up a few times. The chain is built from TRBV2 and TRBJ1-5; no clear D gene. Trimming shortened V by 5 bases and J by 4 bases, and 6 bases separated the two germline ends. CDR1 SNHLY and CDR2 FYNNEI come from the germline V gene. The CDR3 has 12 residues. CDR3 amino acids: CASSLENQPQHF. DNA of the CDR3: TGTGCCAGCAGTTTAGAGAATCAGCCCCAGCATTTT.

The chain recombines TRBV30 with TRBJ2-7, with 10 bases matching TRBD1. The germline V gene encodes CDR1 GTSNPN and CDR2 SVGIG (reference sequence). The CDR3 length is 13 residues. Losses at the gene ends were 5 bases for V and 2 bases for J; bases not matched to a gene: 3. The CDR3 here is CAWGTGVAYEQYF. The CDR3 DNA sequence: TGTGCCTGGGGGACAGGGGTGGCCTACGAGCAGTACTTC.

The chain carries TRBV30 and TRBJ1-1; tentatively, D is TRBD1 (6 bases). V dropped 4 bases and J dropped 0 bases, with 15 bases sitting between them. Germline CDR1 GTSNPN, CDR2 SVGIG (reference sequence). The CDR3 is 15 amino acids. CDR3 nucleotide sequence: TGTGCCTGGAAAGCGGGGACATTCATGAACACTGAAGCTTTCTTT. As protein: CAWKAGTFMNTEAFF.

The chain recombines TRBV27 with TRBJ2-7; D is possibly TRBD2 (6 bases). Germline CDR1 MNHEY, CDR2 SMNVEV (reference sequence). This CDR3 has 17 amino acids. Trimming removed 3 bases at V and 0 bases at J, with 18 bases between. The CDR3 region has the DNA TGTGCCAGCAGTTTTTTAACTCCTACCGGGAGCTCCTACGAGCAGTACTTC. Its protein is CASSFLTPTGSSYEQYF.

The chain links TRBV6-5 to TRBJ2-3, with 10 bases identical to TRBD2. This CDR3 spans 14 amino acids. J gave up 10 bases and V 0 bases, and 4 bases lay outside the gene matches. Germline V gene lookup returns CDR1 MNHEY and CDR2 SVGAGI. The CDR3 coding sequence is TGTGCCAGCAGTTACTCCAATAGCGGGGGGCCGCAGTATTTT. Protein sequence: CASSYSNSGGPQYF.

This chain links TRBV10-3 with TRBJ1-1; possible D gene TRBD1, 5 bases. V lost 5 bases, J lost 4 bases, and 14 bases lay in between. CDR1 and CDR2 (germline): ENHRY, SYGVKD. The CDR3 totals 14 residues. CDR3 in DNA: TGTGCCATCAGTTTCGGAGGGAGGGGCACTGAAGCTTTCTTT. It encodes CAISFGGRGTEAFF.

The chain has TRBV2 and TRBJ2-5, with D possibly being TRBD1 (6 bases). CDR1 and CDR2 (germline): SNHLY, FYNNEI. CDR3 length equals 12 residues. The V end was cut by 2 bases, the J end by 5 bases, with 6 bases between. The DNA of the CDR3 is TGTGCCAGCAGTGAAAGGGGGGAGACCCAGTACTTC. Translating gives CASSERGETQYF.

This sequence joins TRBV7-9 and TRBJ1-1; D possibly corresponds to TRBD1 (5 bases). The CDR3 covers 14 residues. CDR1 and CDR2 (germline): SEHNR, FQNEAQ (reference sequence). V was clipped by 4 bases and J by 6 bases, with 15 bases between them. CDR3 in amino acids: CASSYRQSVPEAFF. CDR3 DNA: TGTGCCAGCAGCTACCGACAGTCTGTTCCTGAAGCTTTCTTT.

This chain connects TRBV6-5 to TRBJ2-7; 11 nucleotides line up with TRBD1. Trimming cost V 6 bases and J 3 bases; bases outside gene matches: 4. CDR1 is MNHEY, CDR2 SVGAGI, per germline. This CDR3 has 14 residues. DNA for the CDR3: TGTGCCAGCAGCTGGACAGGGGGCGACTACGAGCAGTACTTC. It codes for CASSWTGGDYEQYF.

The CDR3 sequence: CASSYQFGVAGESTDTQYF. The CDR3 DNA reads TGTGCCAGCAGCTATCAATTTGGGGTAGCGGGAGAGAGCACAGATACGCAGTATTTT. This chain connects TRBV5-4 to TRBJ2-3; 9 bases fit TRBD2. The length of the CDR3 is 19 residues. V trimming: 3 bases; J trimming: 0 bases; junction bases outside the gene matches: 14. Germline CDR1 and CDR2: SGHNT and YYREEE (reference sequence).

This sequence joins TRBV7-9 and TRBJ1-4; 7 bases match TRBD1. The CDR3 consists of 15 residues. Germline CDR1 reads SEHNR; CDR2 reads FQNEAQ (reference sequence). Trimming at V came to 4 bases and at J to 5 bases, leaving 7 bases not matched to a gene. CDR3 amino acids: CASSSHRGVNEKLFF. For the CDR3, the DNA is TGTGCCAGCAGCTCACACAGGGGAGTCAATGAAAAACTGTTTTTT.

V gene TRBV7-2 combines with J gene TRBJ2-3, with 9 positions matching TRBD2. Trimming removed 5 bases from V and 7 bases from J; junction bases left unmatched: 16. The CDR3 is 17 residues long. Germline V lookup: CDR1 SGHTA, CDR2 FQGNSA. CDR3 loop: CASSPGVAGGPGNTQYF. In DNA form, the CDR3 reads TGTGCCAGCAGCCCTGGGGTGGCGGGGGGGCCGGGTAATACGCAGTATTTT.

V usage is TRBV29-1 and J usage is TRBJ1-2; D uncertain. CDR3 length equals 15 residues. The V gene's germline CDR1 is SQVTM and CDR2 ANQGSEA. V lost 2 bases to trimming and J lost 6 bases, with 19 bases between them. In DNA form, the CDR3 reads TGCAGCGTTGAACTCCAACTGATCCTCCCAAATGGCTACACCTTC. Encoded protein: CSVELQLILPNGYTF. Using reference TRBV29-1 and TRBJ1-2 for the parts outside the CDR3, the full variable domain is SAVISQKPSRDICQRGTSLTIQCQVDSQVTMMFWYRQQPGQSLTLIATANQGSEATYESGFVIDKFPISRPNLTFSTLTVSNMSPEDSSIYLCSVELQLILPNGYTFGSGTRLTVV.

This sequence joins TRBV5-4 and TRBJ1-6; 10 bases fit TRBD1. V lost 4 bases to trimming and J lost 6 bases; unmatched junction nucleotides: 16. This CDR3 spans 19 amino acids. The germline V gene encodes CDR1 SGHNT and CDR2 YYREEE (reference sequence). CDR3 residues: CASSPYHSTGGIGNSPLHF. The CDR3 DNA is TGTGCCAGCAGCCCATACCACTCGACAGGGGGCATCGGTAATTCACCCCTCCACTTT. Full variable domain (missing parts from reference TRBV5-4 and TRBJ1-6): ETGVTQSPTHLIKTRGQQVTLRCSSQSGHNTVSWYQQALGQGPQFIFQYYREEENGRGNFPPRFSGLQFPNYSSELNVNALELDDSALYLCASSPYHSTGGIGNSPLHFGNGTRLTVT.

This chain uses TRBV9 with TRBJ2-7, with D perhaps matching TRBD2 (6 bases). Per the germline V gene, CDR1 is SGDLS and CDR2 is YYNGEE. V lost 0 bases and J 0 bases, leaving 16 bases between the germline ends. This CDR3 region has 17 residues. The CDR3 bases are TGTGCCAGCAGCGTAGGGACCGAAGCGGGTTACTCCTACGAGCAGTACTTC. Its protein product is CASSVGTEAGYSYEQYF. The entire variable domain, with the rest obtained from reference TRBV9 and TRBJ2-7, is as follows: DSGVTQTPKHLITATGQRVTLRCSPRSGDLSVYWYQQSLDQGLQFLIQYYNGEERAKGNILERFSAQQFPDLHSELNLSSLELGDSALYFCASSVGTEAGYSYEQYFGPGTRLTVT.

The rearrangement joins TRBV5-1 to TRBJ2-1, with TRBD1 matching 8 bases. Germline CDR1 is SGHRS and CDR2 is YFSETQ. The junction had 2 bases not matched to a gene; V was cut back by 4 bases and J by 5 bases. The CDR3 has 13 amino acids. The CDR3 protein is CASSGGQDNEQFF. As DNA, the CDR3 is TGCGCCAGCAGCGGGGGACAGGACAATGAGCAGTTCTTC.

This chain joins TRBV5-1 and TRBJ2-3; the match to TRBD1 covers 11 bases. Unmatched junction bases numbered 10, after V lost 4 bases and J lost 0 bases. CDR1 and CDR2 (germline): SGHRS, YFSETQ. The CDR3 has 18 amino acids. As DNA, the CDR3 is TGCGCCAGCAGCCTAGGACAGGGGGCGTTTCTAAGCACAGATACGCAGTATTTT. It yields the protein CASSLGQGAFLSTDTQYF.

CDR3 nucleotide sequence: TGTGCCAGCACTCGACTGCGCGTCTCCTACAATGAGCAGTTCTTC. This translates into CASTRLRVSYNEQFF. The rearrangement uses TRBV28 and TRBJ2-1; D gene ambiguous. This CDR3 is built from 15 residues. V was cut by 7 bases and J by 0 bases, with 13 bases left in between. The V gene's germline CDR1 is MDHEN and CDR2 SYDVKM.